This T cell receptor (beta chain) was identified in a study of control samples from healthy donors and cancer patients. This clone is labeled as medium-sized. Clones were read by immunoSEQ multiplex PCR, and TCRdb kept only the in-frame ones, dropping some. The sample yields about 59,000 clones, 70% to 90% seen once. The CDR3 runs 16 residues. CDR1 and CDR2 from the germline V gene are MGHDK and SYGVNS. With 1 base clipped from V and 6 bases from J, the junction kept 7 bases outside the gene matches. The rearrangement uses TRBV25-1 and TRBJ2-2; 8 bases are a match to TRBD1. The clonotype comes from a woman aged 60-75 years with lung cancer. Specimen: PBMCs. The CDR3 DNA sequence: TGTGCCAGCAGTGAATCCCCCGCAGGGGGCCCCGGGGAGCTGTTTTTT. It codes for CASSESPAGGPGELFF. Variable domain in full (rest from reference TRBV25-1 and TRBJ2-2): EADIYQTPRYLVIGTGKKITLECSQTMGHDKMYWYQQDPGMELHLIHYSYGVNSTEKGDLSSESTVSRIRTEHFPLTLESARPSHTSQYLCASSESPAGGPGELFFGEGSRLTVL.